This T cell receptor beta chain was recovered during a study of human thymus T cells. Thymus pieces cut out during corrective heart surgery were the tissue that was used. V shed 5 bases and J 4 bases; nucleotides not matched to a gene: 10. The CDR3 loop spans 17 amino acids. Germline loops: CDR1 SGHTA, CDR2 FQGNSA. Data came from immunoSEQ multiplex PCR; TCRdb stores just in-frame clones and leaves some out. The sample consists of 86,000 or so clones, just over 95% of them appearing once. Sample: thymus tissue. The receptor comes from a boy under three years old with a congenital heart defect but otherwise immunologically healthy. The gene calls are TRBV7-2 and TRBJ2-7; 14 nucleotides match TRBD2. Written as DNA, the CDR3 is TGTGCCAGCAGCCCGGGGACTAGCGGGGGTCCCTTTTACGAGCAGTACTTC. It codes for CASSPGTSGGPFYEQYF.